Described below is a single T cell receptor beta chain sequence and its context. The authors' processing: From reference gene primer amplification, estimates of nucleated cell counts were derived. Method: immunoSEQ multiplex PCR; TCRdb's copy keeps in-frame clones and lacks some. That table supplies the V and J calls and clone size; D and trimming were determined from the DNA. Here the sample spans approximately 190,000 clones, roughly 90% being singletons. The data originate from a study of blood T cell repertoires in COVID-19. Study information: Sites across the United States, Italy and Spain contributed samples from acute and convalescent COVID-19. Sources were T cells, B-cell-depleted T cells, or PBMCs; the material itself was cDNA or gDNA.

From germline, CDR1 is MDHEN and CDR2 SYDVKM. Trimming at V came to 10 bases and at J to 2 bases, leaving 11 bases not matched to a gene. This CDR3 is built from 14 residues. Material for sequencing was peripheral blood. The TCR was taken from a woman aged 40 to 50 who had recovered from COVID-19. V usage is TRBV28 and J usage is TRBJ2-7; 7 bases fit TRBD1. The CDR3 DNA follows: TGTGCCACCATGACAGGGAGTGCAACCTACGAGCAGTACTTC. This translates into CATMTGSATYEQYF. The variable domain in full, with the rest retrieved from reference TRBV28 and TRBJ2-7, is DVKVTQSSRYLVKRTGEKVFLECVQDMDHENMFWYRQDPGLGLRLIYFSYDVKMKEKGDIPEGYSVSREKKERFSLILESASTNQTSMYLCATMTGSATYEQYFGPGTRLTVT.